This record looks at one T cell receptor beta chain sequence and its context. Primers for the PCR totalled 60 Vbeta and 13 Jbeta. The assay was immunoSEQ multiplex PCR, and TCRdb's table has in-frame clones only and misses some. The sample has roughly 120,000 clones, under 85% seen once; the top ten hold about 7.7%. V lost 1 base to trimming and J lost 8 bases, with 11 bases between them. Germline CDR1 and CDR2: SGHTA and FQGNSA. There are 13 residues in the CDR3. These data originate in a study of cytomegalovirus exposure and HLA in healthy donors. The clonotype originates from a woman in her fifties or sixties in good health and CMV-seropositive. The chain uses TRBV7-2 and TRBJ1-1; D call uncertain. The sequencing sample was made of PBMCs. CDR3: CASSLGQKREAFF. CDR3 bases: TGTGCCAGCAGCTTAGGCCAGAAGAGGGAAGCTTTCTTT.